This TCR beta chain was recovered during a study of control samples from healthy donors and cancer patients. Measured with immunoSEQ multiplex PCR; TCRdb has only the in-frame clones, and not every one. The sample includes 150,000 to 180,000 clones, just under 95% seen only once; the top ten take about 5.6%. This clone was counted a single time. Germline CDR1 and CDR2: LGHNA and YSLEER. The CDR3 is 16 residues long. Trimming left V 0 bases short and J 4 bases short, with 15 bases between. V gene TRBV4-3 combines with J gene TRBJ1-1, with D possibly being TRBD1 (5 bases). Sequenced input: blood. This receptor was taken from a man aged 35 to 55 in good health. In DNA form, the CDR3 reads TGCGCCAGCAGCCAAGAGGGCACCAGGGACGGCACTGAAGCTTTCTTT. It translates to CASSQEGTRDGTEAFF.